This is a list of T cell receptor beta chains from one sample in a study of CD8+ T cells in alopecia areata. The method was immunoSEQ multiplex PCR; TCRdb's version includes in-frame clones alone and lacks a portion of them. Here the sample spans roughly 4,000 clones, 65% to 70% being singletons. Sequencing used skin, obtained at week 24, from a patient treated with tofacitinib. These receptors originate from a human donor with alopecia areata. CDR3s leave out the opening cysteine and the closing phenylalanine or tryptophan. Each record gives: D gene, J gene, V gene, CDR3 protein. D genes are given only for firm matches.

d_gene: TRBD2
j_gene: TRBJ2-1
v_gene: TRBV28
CDR3aa: ASSLGLALQEQF

d_gene: -
j_gene: TRBJ1-3
v_gene: TRBV5-6
CDR3aa: ASSLQGAAGNTIY

d_gene: TRBD1
j_gene: TRBJ1-1
v_gene: TRBV5-6
CDR3aa: ASSYGQGDTEAF

d_gene: -
j_gene: TRBJ2-4
v_gene: TRBV7-9
CDR3aa: ASSLGGYNIQY

d_gene: -
j_gene: TRBJ2-3
v_gene: TRBV7-9
CDR3aa: ASSPAEGLDKNTQY

d_gene: -
j_gene: TRBJ1-2
v_gene: TRBV14
CDR3aa: ASSQGSGGYGYT

d_gene: -
j_gene: TRBJ2-6
v_gene: TRBV5-1
CDR3aa: ASSQDRSGANVLT

d_gene: -
j_gene: TRBJ2-2
v_gene: TRBV19
CDR3aa: ASGQANTGELF

d_gene: TRBD1
j_gene: TRBJ1-2
v_gene: TRBV7-9
CDR3aa: ASSHGQARA

d_gene: TRBD2
j_gene: TRBJ2-7
v_gene: TRBV4-1
CDR3aa: ASSRVDMGLAGYEQY

d_gene: -
j_gene: TRBJ2-3
v_gene: TRBV6-1
CDR3aa: ASSVDSSTDTQY

d_gene: -
j_gene: TRBJ1-2
v_gene: TRBV6-1
CDR3aa: ASSGHLNYGYT

d_gene: -
j_gene: TRBJ2-3
v_gene: TRBV6-1
CDR3aa: ASSEARGTDTQY

d_gene: TRBD2
j_gene: TRBJ2-3
v_gene: TRBV6-5
CDR3aa: ASSYSTSGRTDTQY

d_gene: -
j_gene: TRBJ2-7
v_gene: TRBV5-4
CDR3aa: ASSLAVLSGGSDEQY

d_gene: TRBD1
j_gene: TRBJ2-5
v_gene: TRBV4-1
CDR3aa: ASSGQGKETQY

d_gene: -
j_gene: TRBJ2-2
v_gene: TRBV2
CDR3aa: ASSRLGGRVGELF

d_gene: -
j_gene: TRBJ2-7
v_gene: TRBV30
CDR3aa: AWKPTFTYEQY

d_gene: TRBD2
j_gene: TRBJ2-1
v_gene: TRBV11-3
CDR3aa: ASRTQGGRSSYNEQF

d_gene: -
j_gene: TRBJ1-1
v_gene: TRBV7-2
CDR3aa: ASSLALGNTEAF

d_gene: -
j_gene: TRBJ2-3
v_gene: TRBV7-8
CDR3aa: ASSLGRFTDTQY

d_gene: TRBD1
j_gene: TRBJ1-1
v_gene: TRBV4-3
CDR3aa: ASSQEFGDRGYEAF

d_gene: TRBD2
j_gene: TRBJ2-5
v_gene: TRBV7-3
CDR3aa: ASSFGGGAQETQY

d_gene: -
j_gene: TRBJ1-4
v_gene: TRBV5-5
CDR3aa: ASSPEILMTTNEKLF

d_gene: TRBD1
j_gene: TRBJ1-2
v_gene: TRBV6-1
CDR3aa: ASSTRTGGIYGYT

d_gene: -
j_gene: TRBJ1-1
v_gene: TRBV5-1
CDR3aa: ASSQAGVSTEAF

d_gene: TRBD1
j_gene: TRBJ1-2
v_gene: TRBV5-5
CDR3aa: ASSWGTGLYGYT

d_gene: TRBD1
j_gene: TRBJ1-4
v_gene: TRBV6-5
CDR3aa: ASRTDRTNEKLF

d_gene: -
j_gene: TRBJ2-7
v_gene: TRBV4-2
CDR3aa: ASSQERHSTYEQY

d_gene: -
j_gene: TRBJ2-7
v_gene: TRBV28
CDR3aa: ASSFADSRRYEQY

d_gene: -
j_gene: TRBJ2-2
v_gene: TRBV27
CDR3aa: ASSEFGNTGELF

d_gene: -
j_gene: TRBJ1-1
v_gene: TRBV5-1
CDR3aa: ASSLGGPKDTEAF

d_gene: TRBD1
j_gene: TRBJ2-1
v_gene: TRBV7-2
CDR3aa: ASTSRRGQGYNEQF

d_gene: TRBD1
j_gene: TRBJ2-4
v_gene: TRBV7-2
CDR3aa: ASSFDRGPNIQY

d_gene: -
j_gene: TRBJ2-6
v_gene: TRBV5-6
CDR3aa: ASSLWSRVSGANVLT

d_gene: -
j_gene: TRBJ2-2
v_gene: TRBV19
CDR3aa: ASSLRLPKDTGELF

d_gene: -
j_gene: TRBJ1-1
v_gene: TRBV23-1
CDR3aa: ASANPLFSRGNTEAF

d_gene: TRBD2
j_gene: TRBJ2-1
v_gene: TRBV7-2
CDR3aa: ASSLAAGFEQF

d_gene: TRBD1
j_gene: TRBJ2-7
v_gene: TRBV2
CDR3aa: ASRGGAGQY

d_gene: TRBD1
j_gene: TRBJ2-1
v_gene: TRBV7-8
CDR3aa: ASTKVDRDGEQF

d_gene: -
j_gene: TRBJ1-5
v_gene: TRBV28
CDR3aa: ASRSFGRHGQPQH

d_gene: -
j_gene: TRBJ2-3
v_gene: TRBV6-5
CDR3aa: ASRVVWRADTQY

d_gene: -
j_gene: TRBJ2-3
v_gene: TRBV7-9
CDR3aa: ASSFGPPLGADTQY

d_gene: -
j_gene: TRBJ2-6
v_gene: TRBV9
CDR3aa: ASSNAYSKQSRANVLT